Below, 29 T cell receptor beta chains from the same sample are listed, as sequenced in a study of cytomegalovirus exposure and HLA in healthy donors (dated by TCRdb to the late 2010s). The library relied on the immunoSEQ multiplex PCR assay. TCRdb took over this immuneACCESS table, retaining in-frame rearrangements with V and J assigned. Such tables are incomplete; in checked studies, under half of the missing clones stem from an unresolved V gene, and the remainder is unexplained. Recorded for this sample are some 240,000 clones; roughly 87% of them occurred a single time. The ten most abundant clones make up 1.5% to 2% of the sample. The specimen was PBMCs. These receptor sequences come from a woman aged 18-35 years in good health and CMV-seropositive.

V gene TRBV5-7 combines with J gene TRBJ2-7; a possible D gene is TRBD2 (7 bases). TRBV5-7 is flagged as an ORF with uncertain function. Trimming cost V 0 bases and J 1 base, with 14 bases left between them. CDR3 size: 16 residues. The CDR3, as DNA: TGTGCCAGCAGCTTGGCGTCAAGGGGGGGGTCCTACGAGCAGTACTTC. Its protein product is CASSLASRGGSYEQYF.

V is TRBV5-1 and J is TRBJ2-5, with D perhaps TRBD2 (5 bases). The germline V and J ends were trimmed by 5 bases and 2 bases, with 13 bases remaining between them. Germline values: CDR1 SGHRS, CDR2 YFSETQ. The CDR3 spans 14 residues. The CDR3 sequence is CASRAQTTQETQYF. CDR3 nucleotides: TGCGCCAGCAGAGCACAGACTACTCAAGAGACCCAGTACTTC.

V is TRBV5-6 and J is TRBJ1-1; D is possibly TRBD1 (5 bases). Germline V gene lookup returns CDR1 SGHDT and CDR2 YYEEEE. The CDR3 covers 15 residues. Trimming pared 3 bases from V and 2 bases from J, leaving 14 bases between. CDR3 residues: CASSYGGTLNTEAFF. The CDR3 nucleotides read TGTGCCAGCAGCTACGGCGGGACTCTAAACACTGAAGCTTTCTTT.

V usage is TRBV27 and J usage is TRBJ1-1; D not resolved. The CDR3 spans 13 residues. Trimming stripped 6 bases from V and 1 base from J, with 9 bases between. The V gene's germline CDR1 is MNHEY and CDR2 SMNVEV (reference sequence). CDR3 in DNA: TGTGCCAGCAGGCTCACAGCGAACACTGAAGCTTTCTTT. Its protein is CASRLTANTEAFF.

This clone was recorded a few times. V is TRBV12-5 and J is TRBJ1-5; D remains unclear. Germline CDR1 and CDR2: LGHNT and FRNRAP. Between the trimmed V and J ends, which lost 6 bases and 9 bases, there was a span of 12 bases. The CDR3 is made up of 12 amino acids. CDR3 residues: CASGRGVPPQHF. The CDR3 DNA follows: TGTGCTAGTGGGCGAGGCGTTCCGCCCCAGCATTTT.

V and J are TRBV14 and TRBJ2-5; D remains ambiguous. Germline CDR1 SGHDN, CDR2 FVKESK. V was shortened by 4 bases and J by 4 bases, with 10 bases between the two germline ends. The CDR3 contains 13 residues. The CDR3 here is CASSPRVLETQYF. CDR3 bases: TGTGCCAGCAGCCCTCGGGTGCTAGAGACCCAGTACTTC. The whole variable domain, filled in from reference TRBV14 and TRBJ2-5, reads EAGVTQFPSHSVIEKGQTVTLRCDPISGHDNLYWYRRVMGKEIKFLLHFVKESKQDESGMPNNRFLAERTGGTYSTLKVQPAELEDSGVYFCASSPRVLETQYFGPGTRLLVL.

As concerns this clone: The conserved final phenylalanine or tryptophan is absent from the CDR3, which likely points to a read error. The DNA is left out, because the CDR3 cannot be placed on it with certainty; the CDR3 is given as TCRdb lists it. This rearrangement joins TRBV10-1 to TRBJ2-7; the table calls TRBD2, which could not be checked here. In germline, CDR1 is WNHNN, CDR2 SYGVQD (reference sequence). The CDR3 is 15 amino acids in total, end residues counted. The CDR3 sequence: CASSARLAWSPNSMP.

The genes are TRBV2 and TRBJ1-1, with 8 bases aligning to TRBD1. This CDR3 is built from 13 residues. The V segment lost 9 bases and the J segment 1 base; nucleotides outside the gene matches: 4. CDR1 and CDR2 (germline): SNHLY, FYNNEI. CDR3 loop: CARLDRGNTEAFF. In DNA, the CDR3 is TGTGCCAGGCTAGACAGGGGGAACACTGAAGCTTTCTTT.

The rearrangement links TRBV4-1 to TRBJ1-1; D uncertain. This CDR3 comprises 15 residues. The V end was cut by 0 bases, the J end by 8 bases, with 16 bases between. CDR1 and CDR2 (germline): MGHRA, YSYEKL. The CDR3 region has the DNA TGCGCCAGCAGCCAAGATAATTCAGTCCGCCGAGAAGCTTTCTTT. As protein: CASSQDNSVRREAFF.

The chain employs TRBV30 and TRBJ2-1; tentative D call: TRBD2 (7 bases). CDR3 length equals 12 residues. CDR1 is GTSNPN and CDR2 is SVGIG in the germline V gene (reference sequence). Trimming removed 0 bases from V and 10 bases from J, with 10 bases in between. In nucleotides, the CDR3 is TGTGCCTGGAGTGTCGGGGGGCGGGAGCAGTTCTTC. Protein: CAWSVGGREQFF.

DNA of the CDR3: TGTGCCAGCAGTTACTCGTCAGGGGTCTACGAGCAGTACTTC. Its protein product is CASSYSSGVYEQYF. The chain recombines TRBV6-6 with TRBJ2-7; perhaps TRBD1 as D (6 bases). Looked up from germline, CDR1 is MNHNY and CDR2 is SVGAGI (reference sequence). The CDR3 covers 14 residues. Trimming removed 0 bases at V and 3 bases at J, with 9 bases between.

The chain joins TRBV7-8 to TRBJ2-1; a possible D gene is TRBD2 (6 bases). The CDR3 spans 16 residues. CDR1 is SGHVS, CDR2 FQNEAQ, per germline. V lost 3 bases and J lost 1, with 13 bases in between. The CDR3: CASSFPVAESYNEQFF. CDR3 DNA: TGTGCCAGCAGCTTTCCAGTAGCGGAGTCCTACAATGAGCAGTTCTTC.

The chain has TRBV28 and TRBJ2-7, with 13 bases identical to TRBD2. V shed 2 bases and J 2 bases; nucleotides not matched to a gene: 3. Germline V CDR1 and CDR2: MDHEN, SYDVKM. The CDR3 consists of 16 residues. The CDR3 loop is CASSLLGTSGTYEQYF. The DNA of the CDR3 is TGTGCCAGCAGTTTACTAGGGACTAGCGGGACCTACGAGCAGTACTTC.

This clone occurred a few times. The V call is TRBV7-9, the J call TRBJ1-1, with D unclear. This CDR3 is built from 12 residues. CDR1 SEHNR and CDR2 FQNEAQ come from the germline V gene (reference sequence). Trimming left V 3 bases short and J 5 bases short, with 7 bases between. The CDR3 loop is CASSFGSTEAFF. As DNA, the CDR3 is TGTGCCAGCAGCTTTGGCAGTACTGAAGCTTTCTTT.

In DNA form, the CDR3 reads TGTGCCAGCAGCTTGGAAGGGACAGGGCATGAGCAGTACTTC. Protein sequence: CASSLEGTGHEQYF. This rearrangement joins TRBV5-6 to TRBJ2-7, with 9 nucleotides matching TRBD1. CDR1 is SGHDT, CDR2 YYEEEE, per germline. After removal of 0 bases from V and 7 bases from J, the junction contained 5 bases not matched to a gene. The length of the CDR3 is 14 residues.

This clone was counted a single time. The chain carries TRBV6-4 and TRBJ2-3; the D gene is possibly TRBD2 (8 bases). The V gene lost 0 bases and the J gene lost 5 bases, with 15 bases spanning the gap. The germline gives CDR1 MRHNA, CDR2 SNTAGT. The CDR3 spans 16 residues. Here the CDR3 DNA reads TGTGCCAGCAGTGACTCCTTAGCGGGGACAGTAGATACGCAGTATTTT. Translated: CASSDSLAGTVDTQYF.

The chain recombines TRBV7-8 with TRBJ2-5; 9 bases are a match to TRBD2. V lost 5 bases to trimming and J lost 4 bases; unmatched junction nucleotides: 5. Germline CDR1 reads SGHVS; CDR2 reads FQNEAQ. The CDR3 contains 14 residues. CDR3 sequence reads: CASSGAGGLETQYF. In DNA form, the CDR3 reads TGTGCCAGCAGCGGAGCGGGAGGATTAGAGACCCAGTACTTC. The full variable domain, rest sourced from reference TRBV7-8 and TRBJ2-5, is GAGVSQSPRYKVAKRGQDVALRCDPISGHVSLFWYQQALGQGPEFLTYFQNEAQLDKSGLPSDRFFAERPEGSVSTLKIQRTQQEDSAVYLCASSGAGGLETQYFGPGTRLLVL.

The CDR3 is CASSSSNEQFF. The CDR3 DNA follows: TGTGCCAGCAGTTCGAGTAATGAGCAGTTCTTC. J is TRBJ2-1 and V is TRBV28; D gene unclear. Trimming left V 4 bases short and J 7 bases short, with 5 bases between. CDR3 length: 11 amino acids. CDR1 MDHEN and CDR2 SYDVKM come from the germline V gene.

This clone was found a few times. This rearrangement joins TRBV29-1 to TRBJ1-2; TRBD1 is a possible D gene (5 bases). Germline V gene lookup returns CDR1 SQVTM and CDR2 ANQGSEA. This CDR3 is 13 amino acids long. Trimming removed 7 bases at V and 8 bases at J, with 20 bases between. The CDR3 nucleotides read TGCAGCGCCCCAATAGCGGGGGATTGGGGCTACACCTTC. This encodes CSAPIAGDWGYTF.

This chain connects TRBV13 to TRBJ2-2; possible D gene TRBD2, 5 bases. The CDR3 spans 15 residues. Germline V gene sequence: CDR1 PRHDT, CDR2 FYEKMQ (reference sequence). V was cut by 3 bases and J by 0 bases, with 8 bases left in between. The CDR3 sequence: CASSFGVANTGELFF. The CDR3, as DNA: TGTGCCAGCAGCTTCGGGGTCGCGAACACCGGGGAGCTGTTTTTT.

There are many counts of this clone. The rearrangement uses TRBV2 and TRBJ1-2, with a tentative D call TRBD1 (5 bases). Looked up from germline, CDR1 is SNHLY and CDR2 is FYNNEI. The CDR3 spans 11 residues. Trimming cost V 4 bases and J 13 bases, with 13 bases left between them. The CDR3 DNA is TGTGCCAGCAGTGTAGACAGAAGCTGCACCTTC. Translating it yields CASSVDRSCTF.

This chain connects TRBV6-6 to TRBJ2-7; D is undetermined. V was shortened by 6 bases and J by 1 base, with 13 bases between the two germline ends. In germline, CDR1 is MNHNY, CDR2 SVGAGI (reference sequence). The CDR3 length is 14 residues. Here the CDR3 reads CASSTSDKSYEQYF. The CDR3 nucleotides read TGTGCCAGCAGCACTTCTGACAAGTCCTACGAGCAGTACTTC.

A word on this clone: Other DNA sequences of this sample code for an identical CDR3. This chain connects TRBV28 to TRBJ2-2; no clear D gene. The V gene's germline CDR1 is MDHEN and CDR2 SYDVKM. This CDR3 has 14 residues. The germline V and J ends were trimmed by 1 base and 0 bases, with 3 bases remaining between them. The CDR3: CASSLSANTGELFF. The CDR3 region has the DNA TGTGCCAGCAGTTTATCGGCGAACACCGGGGAGCTGTTTTTT.

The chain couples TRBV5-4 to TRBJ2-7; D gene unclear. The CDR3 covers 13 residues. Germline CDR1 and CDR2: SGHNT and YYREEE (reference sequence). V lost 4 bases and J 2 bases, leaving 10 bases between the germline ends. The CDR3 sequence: CASSPANPYEQYF. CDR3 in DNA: TGTGCCAGCAGCCCCGCTAACCCCTACGAGCAGTACTTC. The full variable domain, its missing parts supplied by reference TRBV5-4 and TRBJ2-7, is ETGVTQSPTHLIKTRGQQVTLRCSSQSGHNTVSWYQQALGQGPQFIFQYYREEENGRGNFPPRFSGLQFPNYSSELNVNALELDDSALYLCASSPANPYEQYFGPGTRLTVT.

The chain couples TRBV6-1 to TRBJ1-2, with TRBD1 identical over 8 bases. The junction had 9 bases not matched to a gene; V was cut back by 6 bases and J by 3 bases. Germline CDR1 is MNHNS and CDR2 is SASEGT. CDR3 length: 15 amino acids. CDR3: CASSWTGRWDYGYTF. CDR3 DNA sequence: TGTGCCAGCAGCTGGACAGGGAGATGGGACTATGGCTACACCTTC.

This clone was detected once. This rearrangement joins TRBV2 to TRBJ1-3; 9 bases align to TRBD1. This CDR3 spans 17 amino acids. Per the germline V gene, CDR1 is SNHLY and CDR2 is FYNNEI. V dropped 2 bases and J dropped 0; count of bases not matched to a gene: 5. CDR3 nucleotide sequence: TGTGCCAGCAGTGAACCAGGACAGGGGAGCTCTGGAAACACCATATATTTT. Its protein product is CASSEPGQGSSGNTIYF.

As DNA, the CDR3 is TGCGCCAGCGGGGGGGGACTAACCTACTTAACAGATACGCAGTATTTT. This sequence encodes CASGGGLTYLTDTQYF. The gene calls are TRBV4-1 and TRBJ2-3; 7 bases match TRBD2. There are 16 residues in the CDR3. Per the germline V gene, CDR1 is MGHRA and CDR2 is YSYEKL. Trimming took 8 bases from V and 3 from J; bases not matched to a gene: 14.

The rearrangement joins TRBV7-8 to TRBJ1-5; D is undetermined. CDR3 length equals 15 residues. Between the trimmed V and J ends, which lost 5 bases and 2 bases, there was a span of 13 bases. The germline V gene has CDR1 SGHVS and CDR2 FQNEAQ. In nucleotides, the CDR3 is TGTGCCAGCAGCCTTTTGGAGGGTGGCAATCAGCCCCAGCATTTT. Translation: CASSLLEGGNQPQHF.

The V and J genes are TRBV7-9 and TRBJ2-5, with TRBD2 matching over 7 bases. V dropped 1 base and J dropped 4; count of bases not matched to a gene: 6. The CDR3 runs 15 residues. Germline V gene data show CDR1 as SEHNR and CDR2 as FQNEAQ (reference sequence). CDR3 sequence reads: CASSLVGRAPETQYF. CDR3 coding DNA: TGTGCCAGCAGCTTAGTAGGGAGGGCTCCAGAGACCCAGTACTTC.